This TCR beta chain was recorded in a study of early T cells in non-severe SARS-CoV-2 infection. Study information: Sequenced bulk RNA came from whole blood that was unsorted, and chains were unpaired. Notes on the study in general: Comparison of clonotypes with VDJdb favored anti-spike CD8 responses while missing private and CD4 specificities.

Each CDR3 protein is one row after TCRdb ran MiXCR on the 5' RACE reads. This repertoire shows around 72,000 distinct CDR3 sequences, 10% found once; its top ten account for about 7.1%. Only a few counts were recorded for this clonotype. Its antigen is not identified. This sequence originates from an adult who was a healthcare worker with PCR-confirmed SARS-CoV-2 infection or an uninfected control (not recorded which). The starting material was whole blood, obtained at baseline.

The CDR3 reads CASSRPGTPAYNEQFF. CDR3 coding DNA: TGTGCCAGCAGCCGCCCCGGGACCCCAGCCTACAATGAGCAGTTCTTC. This chain joins TRBV14 and TRBJ2-1; D is tentatively TRBD1 or TRBD2 (5 bases each). Germline CDR1 and CDR2: SGHDN and FVKESK. The CDR3 runs to 16 residues. Trimming removed 4 bases from V and 2 bases from J, with 15 bases in between.